This TCR beta chain was retrieved from a study of blood T cells in healthy people across ages. Germline V gene sequence: CDR1 MGHRA, CDR2 YSYEKL. The junction had 9 bases not matched to a gene; V was cut back by 1 base and J by 9 bases. The CDR3 sequence is 16 residues long. Then a second PCR, running about 6 to 11 cycles, was carried out with a sample-barcoded 5' primer and a J-beta primer mix. Each of the cDNA molecules was tagged by a template-switch adaptor with 12 random nucleotides. TCRdb called the 5' RACE reads again in MiXCR, with one record for every CDR3 protein. The table shows about 780,000 distinct CDR3 sequences, with 20% to 30% occurring only once. The same sample was also studied in work on T cells of mothers and their children.

This receptor was identified in a boy aged 5-17 years in good health. The source material was blood. V is TRBV4-1 and J is TRBJ2-2; 9 nucleotides align to TRBD2. CDR3 loop: CASSQVGIAGARELFF. CDR3 nucleotides: TGCGCCAGCAGCCAAGTCGGGATAGCGGGGGCCAGGGAGCTGTTTTTT.